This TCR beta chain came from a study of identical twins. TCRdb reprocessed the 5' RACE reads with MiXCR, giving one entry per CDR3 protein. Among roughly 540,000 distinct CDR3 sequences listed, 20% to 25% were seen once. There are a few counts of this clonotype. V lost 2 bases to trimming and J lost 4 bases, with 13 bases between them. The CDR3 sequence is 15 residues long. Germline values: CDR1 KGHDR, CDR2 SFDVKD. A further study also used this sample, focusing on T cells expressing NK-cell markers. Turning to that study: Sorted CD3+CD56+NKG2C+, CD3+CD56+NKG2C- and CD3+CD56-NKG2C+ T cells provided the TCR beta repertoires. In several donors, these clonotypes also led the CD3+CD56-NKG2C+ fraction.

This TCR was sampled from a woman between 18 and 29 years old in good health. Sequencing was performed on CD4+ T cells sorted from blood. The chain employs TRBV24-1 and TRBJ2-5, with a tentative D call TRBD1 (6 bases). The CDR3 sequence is CATSDSQDRGETQYF. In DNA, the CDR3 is TGTGCCACCAGTGATTCACAGGACAGAGGAGAGACCCAGTACTTC.